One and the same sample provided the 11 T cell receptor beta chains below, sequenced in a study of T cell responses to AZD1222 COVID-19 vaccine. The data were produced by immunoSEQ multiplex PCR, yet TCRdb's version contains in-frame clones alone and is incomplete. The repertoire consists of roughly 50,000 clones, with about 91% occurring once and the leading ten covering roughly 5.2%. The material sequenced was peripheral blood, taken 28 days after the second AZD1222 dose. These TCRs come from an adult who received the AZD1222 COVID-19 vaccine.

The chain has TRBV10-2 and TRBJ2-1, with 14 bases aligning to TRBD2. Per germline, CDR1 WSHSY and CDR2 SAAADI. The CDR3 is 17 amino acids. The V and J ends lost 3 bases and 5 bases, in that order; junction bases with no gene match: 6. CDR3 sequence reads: CASSDRLAGGSDNEQFF. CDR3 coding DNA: TGCGCCAGCAGTGACCGACTAGCGGGGGGGAGCGACAATGAGCAGTTCTTC.

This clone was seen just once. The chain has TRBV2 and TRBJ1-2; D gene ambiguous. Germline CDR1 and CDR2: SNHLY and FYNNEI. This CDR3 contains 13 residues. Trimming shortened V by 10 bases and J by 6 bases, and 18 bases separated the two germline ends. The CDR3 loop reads CATQKQIGDGYTF. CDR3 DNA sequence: TGTGCCACCCAAAAGCAGATCGGAGATGGCTACACCTTC.

The CDR3 DNA reads TGTGCCAGCAGGCCCGGGGTGCCCGGGACCGGGGAGCTGTTTTTT. It codes for CASRPGVPGTGELFF. The chain recombines TRBV7-2 with TRBJ2-2; a weak D match, TRBD2 (5 bases). Trimming cost V 6 bases and J 5 bases, with 16 bases left between them. Germline V gene lookup returns CDR1 SGHTA and CDR2 FQGNSA. The CDR3 length is 15 residues. Full variable domain (remainder filled in from reference TRBV7-2 and TRBJ2-2): GAGVSQSPSNKVTEKGKDVELRCDPISGHTALYWYRQSLGQGLEFLIYFQGNSAPDKSGLPSDRFSAERTGGSVSTLTIQRTQQEDSAVYLCASRPGVPGTGELFFGEGSRLTVL.

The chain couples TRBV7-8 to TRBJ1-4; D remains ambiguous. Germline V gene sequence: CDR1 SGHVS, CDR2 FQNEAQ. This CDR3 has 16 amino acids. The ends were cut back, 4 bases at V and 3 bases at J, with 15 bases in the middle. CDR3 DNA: TGTGCCAGCAGCTCCTTCCGCGCTGCCTCTAATGAAAAACTGTTTTTT. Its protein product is CASSSFRAASNEKLFF.

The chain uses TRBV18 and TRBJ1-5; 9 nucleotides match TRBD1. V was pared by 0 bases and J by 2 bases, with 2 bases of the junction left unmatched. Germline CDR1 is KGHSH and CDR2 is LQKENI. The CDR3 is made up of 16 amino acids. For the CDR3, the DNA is TGTGCCAGCTCACCACCGGGACAGGGTGGCAATCAGCCCCAGCATTTT. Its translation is CASSPPGQGGNQPQHF. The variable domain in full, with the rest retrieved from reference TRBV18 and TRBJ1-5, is NAGVMQNPRHLVRRRGQEARLRCSPMKGHSHVYWYRQLPEEGLKFMVYLQKENIIDESGMPKERFSAEFPKEGPSILRIQQVVRGDSAAYFCASSPPGQGGNQPQHFGDGTRLSIL.

The CDR3 nucleotides are TGTGCCAGCAGCGCAAGCGGGGGGGCCTACGAGCAGTACTTC. Its protein is CASSASGGAYEQYF. V and J are TRBV5-4 and TRBJ2-7; 10 bases line up with TRBD2. The CDR3 length is 14 residues. Germline CDR1 is SGHNT and CDR2 is YYREEE (reference sequence). The trim removed 4 bases at V and 2 bases at J, leaving 3 bases unmatched.

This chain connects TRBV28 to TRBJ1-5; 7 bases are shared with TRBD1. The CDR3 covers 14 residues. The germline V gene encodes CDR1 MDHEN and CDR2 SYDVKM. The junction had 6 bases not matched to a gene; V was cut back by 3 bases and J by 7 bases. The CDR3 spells CASSFDRVDQPQHF. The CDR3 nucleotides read TGTGCCAGCAGTTTCGACAGGGTAGACCAGCCCCAGCATTTT.

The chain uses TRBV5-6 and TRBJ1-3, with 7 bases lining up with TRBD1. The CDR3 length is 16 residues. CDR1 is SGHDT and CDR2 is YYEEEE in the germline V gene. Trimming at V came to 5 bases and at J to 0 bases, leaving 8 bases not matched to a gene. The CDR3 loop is CASRPRDRGSGNTIYF. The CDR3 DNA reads TGTGCCAGCAGACCAAGGGACAGAGGCTCTGGAAACACCATATATTTT.

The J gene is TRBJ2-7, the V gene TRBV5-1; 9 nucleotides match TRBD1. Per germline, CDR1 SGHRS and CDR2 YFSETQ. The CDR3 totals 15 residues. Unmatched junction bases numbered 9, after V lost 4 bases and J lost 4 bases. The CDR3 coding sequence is TGCGCCAGCAGCGTCGGACAGGGGTTGACATACGAGCAGTACTTC. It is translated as CASSVGQGLTYEQYF.

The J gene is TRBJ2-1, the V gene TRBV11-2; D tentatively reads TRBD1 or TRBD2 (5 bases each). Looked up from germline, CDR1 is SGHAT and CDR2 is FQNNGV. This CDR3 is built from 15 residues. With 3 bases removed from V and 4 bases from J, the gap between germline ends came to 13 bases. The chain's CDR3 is CASSFRGPSYNEQFF. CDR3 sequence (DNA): TGTGCCAGCAGCTTCCGGGGACCGAGTTACAATGAGCAGTTCTTC.

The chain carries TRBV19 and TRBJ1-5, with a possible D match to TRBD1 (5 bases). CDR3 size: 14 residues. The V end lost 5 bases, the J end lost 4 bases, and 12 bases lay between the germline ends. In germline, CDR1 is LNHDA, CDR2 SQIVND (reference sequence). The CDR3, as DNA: TGTGCCAGTAGTGTGGGGGGTACGAATCAGCCCCAGCATTTT. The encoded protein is CASSVGGTNQPQHF.